The 29 T cell receptor beta chains presented below share a single source sample, sequenced in a study of shared clonotypes between healthy human individuals. CD45RO negativity and positive selection for CCR7 defined naive CD8 cells, a population that excluded terminally differentiated effector memory CD45RA+ cells. This table comes from immunoSEQ multiplex PCR, and its TCRdb copy is limited to in-frame clones, with some not included. The sample has hundreds of thousands of clones; approximately 90% are singletons. Material for sequencing was naive CD8+ T cells sorted from blood. All receptors come from a young man in good health.

This sequence joins TRBV4-3 and TRBJ2-1; a weak D match, TRBD2 (7 bases). Germline CDR1 and CDR2: LGHNA and YSLEER. CDR3 length equals 15 residues. Trimming removed 0 bases at V and 4 bases at J, with 10 bases between. The CDR3 region has the DNA TGCGCCAGCAGCCAAGACAGCGGGACATACAATGAGCAGTTCTTC. Encoded protein: CASSQDSGTYNEQFF.

The V gene is TRBV5-1, the J gene TRBJ2-7; 8 bases are shared with TRBD1. Germline V gene lookup returns CDR1 SGHRS and CDR2 YFSETQ. Losses at the gene ends were 3 bases for V and 2 bases for J; bases not matched to a gene: 7. The CDR3 is 15 residues long. The CDR3 loop reads CASSWRQGTAYEQYF. The CDR3 nucleotides read TGCGCCAGCAGCTGGCGACAGGGGACAGCCTACGAGCAGTACTTC.

The chain links TRBV27 to TRBJ2-1; D may be TRBD1 or TRBD2 (5 bases each). The CDR3 extends over 17 amino acids. Germline CDR1 MNHEY, CDR2 SMNVEV (reference sequence). Trimming stripped 5 bases from V and 2 bases from J, with 19 bases between. CDR3 coding DNA: TGTGCCAGCAGTATAGGCTTAGGGGAGTGGGCCTACAATGAGCAGTTCTTC. Encoded protein: CASSIGLGEWAYNEQFF.

The chain links TRBV6-6 to TRBJ1-1, with D perhaps TRBD1 (5 bases). V lost 7 bases to trimming and J lost 1 base, with 10 bases between them. From germline, CDR1 is MNHNY and CDR2 SVGAGI (reference sequence). CDR3 length equals 13 residues. CDR3: CASTKGWNTEAFF. In DNA, the CDR3 is TGTGCCAGCACCAAGGGGTGGAACACTGAAGCTTTCTTT.

V is TRBV19 and J is TRBJ2-7; weak D call: TRBD2 (5 bases). Germline CDR1 reads LNHDA; CDR2 reads SQIVND (reference sequence). Trimming removed 5 bases at V and 2 bases at J, with 13 bases between. CDR3 size: 14 residues. CDR3 in DNA: TGTGCCAGTAGTCCTGGGCCCGGGGCCTACGAGCAGTACTTC. This encodes CASSPGPGAYEQYF.

The chain links TRBV4-1 to TRBJ2-7; 12 nucleotides line up with TRBD2. Germline V gene data show CDR1 as MGHRA and CDR2 as YSYEKL. With 4 bases clipped from V and 7 bases from J, the junction kept 8 bases outside the gene matches. This CDR3 is 15 amino acids long. As DNA, the CDR3 is TGCGCCAGCAGCCCGGGGACTAGCGGGTTCTTTGAGCAGTACTTC. Translation: CASSPGTSGFFEQYF.

The V call is TRBV21-1, the J call TRBJ2-7; the table's D gene call, TRBD1, was not cross checked with the DNA. TRBV21-1 is a recognized pseudogene. The CDR3 is 17 residues long. The CDR3 loop is CASSKAPSHISSYEQYF. CDR3 DNA: TGTGCCAGCAGCAAAGCGCCTTCCCACATAAGCTCCTACGAGCAGTACTTC.

The chain links TRBV27 to TRBJ2-3; TRBD2 might be the D (6 bases). Trimming removed 3 bases at V and 3 bases at J, with 16 bases between. Germline V gives CDR1 MNHEY, CDR2 SMNVEV (reference sequence). The CDR3 length is 16 residues. The CDR3 coding sequence is TGTGCCAGCAGTTTTTCTCGGGAGATGCGGACAGATACGCAGTATTTT. This sequence encodes CASSFSREMRTDTQYF.

The rearrangement links TRBV4-1 to TRBJ2-3; tentatively, D is TRBD1 (6 bases). The CDR3 runs 15 residues. Germline CDR1 reads MGHRA; CDR2 reads YSYEKL. V was shortened by 4 bases and J by 0 bases, with 11 bases between the two germline ends. CDR3 protein: CASSRGHLSTDTQYF. The CDR3 DNA follows: TGCGCCAGCAGCCGGGGACACCTTAGCACAGATACGCAGTATTTT.

The sample holds one count of this clone. This chain joins TRBV14 and TRBJ2-1, with 9 bases matching TRBD2. V shed 5 bases, J shed 4 bases, and the junction held 6 bases outside the gene matches. Germline values: CDR1 SGHDN, CDR2 FVKESK. The CDR3 totals 15 residues. The CDR3 coding sequence is TGTGCCAGCAGCGTACTGGCGGGAGGGTACAATGAGCAGTTCTTC. Its translation is CASSVLAGGYNEQFF. Looking up the rest from reference TRBV14 and TRBJ2-1 gives the full variable domain: EAGVTQFPSHSVIEKGQTVTLRCDPISGHDNLYWYRRVMGKEIKFLLHFVKESKQDESGMPNNRFLAERTGGTYSTLKVQPAELEDSGVYFCASSVLAGGYNEQFFGPGTRLTVL.

The chain recombines TRBV6-1 with TRBJ1-4; 7 bases agree with TRBD1. Trimming took 3 bases from V and 4 from J; bases not matched to a gene: 8. Germline CDR1 is MNHNS and CDR2 is SASEGT. This CDR3 comprises 16 residues. In nucleotides, the CDR3 is TGTGCCAGCAGTGACCCGATGAGGGGGCTTAATGAAAAACTGTTTTTT. It yields the protein CASSDPMRGLNEKLFF.

The chain uses TRBV18 and TRBJ2-7, with 9 positions matching TRBD1. V shed 5 bases and J 5 bases; nucleotides not matched to a gene: 4. The CDR3 extends over 13 amino acids. CDR1 and CDR2 from the germline V gene are KGHSH and LQKENI. Here the CDR3 DNA reads TGTGCCAGCTCAAAAGGGACAGGGAACGAGCAGTACTTC. Its protein product is CASSKGTGNEQYF.

The chain carries TRBV5-4 and TRBJ2-2; 12 bases map to TRBD1. Losses at the gene ends were 0 bases for V and 7 bases for J; bases not matched to a gene: 4. The germline V gene encodes CDR1 SGHNT and CDR2 YYREEE (reference sequence). This CDR3 comprises 16 residues. The CDR3 here is CASSLGDRGRFGELFF. The CDR3 DNA is TGTGCCAGCAGCTTGGGGGACAGGGGGCGTTTCGGGGAGCTGTTTTTT. The whole variable domain, filled in from reference TRBV5-4 and TRBJ2-2, reads ETGVTQSPTHLIKTRGQQVTLRCSSQSGHNTVSWYQQALGQGPQFIFQYYREEENGRGNFPPRFSGLQFPNYSSELNVNALELDDSALYLCASSLGDRGRFGELFFGEGSRLTVL.

J is TRBJ2-7 and V is TRBV9, with D perhaps matching TRBD1 (5 bases). The CDR3 covers 14 residues. Trimming left V 4 bases short and J 4 bases short, with 15 bases between. In germline, CDR1 is SGDLS, CDR2 YYNGEE. In DNA, the CDR3 is TGTGCCAGCAGCTATTTGGACAAGACTTACGAGCAGTACTTC. Amino acids: CASSYLDKTYEQYF.

The V gene is TRBV2, the J gene TRBJ2-6; 9 bases are a match to TRBD2. This CDR3 comprises 17 residues. The ends lost 9 bases at V and 0 bases at J; junction bases unmatched: 9. Germline CDR1 is SNHLY and CDR2 is FYNNEI. CDR3 sequence: CASMISGSYSGANVLTF. The CDR3 nucleotides read TGTGCCAGTATGATTAGCGGGAGCTACTCTGGGGCCAACGTCCTGACTTTC. The full variable domain, in which reference TRBV2 and TRBJ2-6 provide the parts outside the CDR3, is EPEVTQTPSHQVTQMGQEVILRCVPISNHLYFYWYRQILGQKVEFLVSFYNNEISEKSEIFDDQFSVERPDGSNFTLKIRSTKLEDSAMYFCASMISGSYSGANVLTFGAGSRLTVL.

V usage is TRBV5-1 and J usage is TRBJ1-4; D is perhaps TRBD1 (6 bases). V lost 4 bases to trimming and J lost 7 bases, with 17 bases between them. CDR1 and CDR2 (germline): SGHRS, YFSETQ. The CDR3 runs to 15 residues. The CDR3 region has the DNA TGCGCCAGCAGCCCGTCGGGGGGCCAGGGTGAAAAACTGTTTTTT. This gives the protein CASSPSGGQGEKLFF.

The chain combines TRBV10-1 with TRBJ2-7; maybe TRBD1 (6 bases). Trimming shortened V by 3 bases and J by 1 base, and 13 bases separated the two germline ends. The CDR3 sequence is 15 residues long. CDR1 is WNHNN and CDR2 is SYGVQD in the germline V gene (reference sequence). This chain's CDR3 is CASSEGQGRSYEQYF. The CDR3 coding sequence is TGCGCCAGCAGTGAAGGGCAGGGGAGATCCTACGAGCAGTACTTC.

This clone was counted between two and nine times. In nucleotides, the CDR3 is TGCGCCAGCAGACAGGGATTAAATGAGCAGTTCTTC. Encoded protein: CASRQGLNEQFF. The V and J genes are TRBV10-2 and TRBJ2-1, with TRBD1 as a possible D gene (6 bases). Germline-derived CDR1 and CDR2 are WSHSY and SAAADI. The CDR3 has 12 residues. Trimming took 6 bases from V and 7 from J, leaving 10 bases between them.

The chain carries TRBV16 and TRBJ1-4, with TRBD1 matching over 7 bases. CDR1 KGHSY and CDR2 FQNENV come from the germline V gene. The V gene end was trimmed by 2 bases and the J gene end by 8 bases; junction bases not matched to a gene: 8. There are 15 residues in the CDR3. CDR3 in amino acids: CASSQPGQPREKLFF. The CDR3 DNA sequence: TGTGCCAGCAGCCAACCGGGACAGCCACGGGAAAAACTGTTTTTT.

V gene TRBV7-9 combines with J gene TRBJ2-4; 10 bases align to TRBD2. Losses at the gene ends were 5 bases for V and 4 bases for J; bases not matched to a gene: 14. The CDR3 is made up of 18 amino acids. Germline values: CDR1 SEHNR, CDR2 FQNEAQ (reference sequence). In nucleotides, the CDR3 is TGTGCCAGCAGCCCAGGGGTGGCTAGCGGGAGTAAAAAAAACATTCAGTACTTC. Its translation: CASSPGVASGSKKNIQYF.

J is TRBJ2-6 and V is TRBV7-6, with unresolved D. This CDR3 has 15 residues. Germline CDR1 SGHVS, CDR2 FNYEAQ. Trimming pared 4 bases from V and 0 bases from J, leaving 7 bases between. The CDR3 is CASSSRISGANVLTF. DNA of the CDR3: TGTGCCAGCAGCTCAAGGATCTCTGGGGCCAACGTCCTGACTTTC.

This clone is a singleton in its sample. This rearrangement joins TRBV6-5 to TRBJ1-1, with D maybe TRBD1 (5 bases). The CDR3 extends over 13 amino acids. Trimming left V 3 bases short and J 4 bases short, with 9 bases between. Germline CDR1 and CDR2: MNHEY and SVGAGI. The CDR3 reads CASSYDQGTEAFF. The CDR3 bases are TGTGCCAGCAGTTATGATCAGGGCACTGAAGCTTTCTTT.

This clone was counted between two and nine times. This chain uses TRBV2 with TRBJ1-1; the D is unclear. Trimming removed 10 bases from V and 5 bases from J, with 8 bases in between. CDR1 and CDR2 (germline): SNHLY, FYNNEI. The CDR3 has 10 amino acids. The CDR3 here is CATVRTEAFF. In DNA, the CDR3 is TGTGCCACCGTACGGACTGAAGCTTTCTTT. The entire variable domain, with the rest obtained from reference TRBV2 and TRBJ1-1, is as follows: EPEVTQTPSHQVTQMGQEVILRCVPISNHLYFYWYRQILGQKVEFLVSFYNNEISEKSEIFDDQFSVERPDGSNFTLKIRSTKLEDSAMYFCATVRTEAFFGQGTRLTVV.

This sequence joins TRBV4-1 and TRBJ2-7, with 10 bases matching TRBD1. The CDR3 is 15 amino acids. The V segment lost 0 bases and the J segment 7 bases; nucleotides outside the gene matches: 6. Germline lookup yields CDR1 MGHRA and CDR2 YSYEKL. The CDR3 reads CASSQERQGADEQYF. The CDR3 DNA reads TGCGCCAGCAGCCAAGAAAGACAGGGGGCGGATGAGCAGTACTTC.

The chain couples TRBV7-7 to TRBJ2-5; perhaps D is TRBD1 or TRBD2 (5 bases each). This CDR3 comprises 14 residues. The germline V gene encodes CDR1 SSHAT and CDR2 FNYEAQ (reference sequence). V lost 5 bases to trimming and J lost 1 base, with 11 bases between them. For the CDR3, the DNA is TGTGCCAGCAGCCTACGGGACGGCCAAGAGACCCAGTACTTC. Residues: CASSLRDGQETQYF.

The sample holds a few counts of this clone. The chain couples TRBV4-2 to TRBJ1-1, with D maybe TRBD1 (5 bases). CDR1 is LGHNA, CDR2 YNFKEQ, per germline. The CDR3 length is 12 residues. With 4 bases removed from V and 8 bases from J, the gap between germline ends came to 11 bases. The CDR3 bases are TGTGCCAGCAGCCGCGGGGGGGACGAAGCTTTCTTT. This sequence encodes CASSRGGDEAFF.

This rearrangement joins TRBV27 to TRBJ2-3; D remains unclear. The CDR3 runs to 14 residues. With 5 bases removed from V and 6 bases from J, the gap between germline ends came to 15 bases. Looked up from germline, CDR1 is MNHEY and CDR2 is SMNVEV (reference sequence). The CDR3 DNA sequence: TGTGCCAGCAGTGCTAGAATCCCTACCGATACGCAGTATTTT. Its translation: CASSARIPTDTQYF.

A few counts support this clone. This sequence joins TRBV7-9 and TRBJ2-7; either TRBD1 or TRBD2 may supply D (5 bases each). This CDR3 is built from 12 residues. Looked up from germline, CDR1 is SEHNR and CDR2 is FQNEAQ (reference sequence). The V end lost 5 bases, the J end lost 6 bases, and 11 bases lay between the germline ends. Written as DNA, the CDR3 is TGTGCCAGCAGCCTTGGGACCAGCGAGCAGTACTTC. Residues: CASSLGTSEQYF.

The gene calls are TRBV28 and TRBJ2-7; a weak D match, TRBD2 (5 bases). The CDR3 consists of 15 residues. Germline V lookup: CDR1 MDHEN, CDR2 SYDVKM. V lost 3 bases and J 2 bases, leaving 14 bases between the germline ends. The CDR3 loop is CASSFVRRGTYEQYF. For the CDR3, the DNA is TGTGCCAGCAGTTTCGTGAGACGGGGAACCTACGAGCAGTACTTC.